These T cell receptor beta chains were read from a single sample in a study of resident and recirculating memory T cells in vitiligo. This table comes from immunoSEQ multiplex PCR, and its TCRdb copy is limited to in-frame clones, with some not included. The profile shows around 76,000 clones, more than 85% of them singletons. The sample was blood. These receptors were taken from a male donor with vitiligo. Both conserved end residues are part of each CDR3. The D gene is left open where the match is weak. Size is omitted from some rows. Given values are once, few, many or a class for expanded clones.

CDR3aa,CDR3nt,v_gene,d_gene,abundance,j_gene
CASSYTQGYEQYF,TGTGCCAGCAGCTATACACAGGGATACGAGCAGTACTTC,TRBV13,NA,NA,TRBJ2-7
CASSLVGREQYF,TGCGCCAGCAGCTTGGTCGGGCGGGAACAGTACTTC,TRBV5-1,NA,NA,TRBJ2-5
CASSLGAGGGTNEKLFF,TGCGCCAGCAGCTTGGGGGCAGGGGGCGGAACTAATGAAAAACTGTTTTTT,TRBV5-1,TRBD1,NA,TRBJ1-4
CASSLDVGSNYGYTF,TGCGCCAGCAGCCTAGACGTAGGCTCTAACTATGGCTACACCTTC,TRBV5-1,NA,NA,TRBJ1-2
CASSQGRSGSSSPLHF,TGCGCCAGCAGCCAAGGCCGGTCGGGTAGTAGCTCACCCCTCCACTTT,TRBV4-3,NA,NA,TRBJ1-6
CASSQAAGGYEQFF,TGCGCCAGCAGCCAAGCCGCGGGCGGGTATGAGCAGTTCTTC,TRBV4-3,NA,NA,TRBJ2-1
CASSIRNRGNSPLHF,TGTGCCAGTAGTATTCGTAACAGGGGTAATTCACCCCTCCACTTT,TRBV19,TRBD1,NA,TRBJ1-6
CASLLAGLAEETQYF,TGTGCCAGCCTCTTAGCAGGTCTAGCGGAAGAGACCCAGTACTTC,TRBV28,TRBD2,once,TRBJ2-5
CASSEGQRNSPLHF,TGTGCCAGCAGTGAAGGCCAACGAAATTCACCCCTCCACTTT,TRBV25-1,NA,NA,TRBJ1-6
CASSLAVGTGDHEQFF,TGTGCCAGCAGCTTGGCCGTCGGGACAGGGGATCATGAGCAGTTCTTC,TRBV5-6,TRBD1,NA,TRBJ2-1
CASSLVGGFTYEQYF,TGTGCCAGCAGCTTAGTAGGGGGCTTCACCTACGAGCAGTACTTC,TRBV11-2,TRBD1,NA,TRBJ2-7
CASRMTAYNEQFF,TGTGCCAGCAGGATGACAGCGTACAATGAGCAGTTCTTC,TRBV28,NA,NA,TRBJ2-1
CASSLGWGQGTDTQYF,TGCGCCAGCAGCTTGGGATGGGGGCAAGGCACAGATACGCAGTATTTT,TRBV5-1,NA,NA,TRBJ2-3
CASILGQTYEQYF,TGTGCCAGCATACTCGGACAGACCTACGAGCAGTACTTC,TRBV2,NA,NA,TRBJ2-7
CASSPGTGTVETQYF,TGTGCCAGCAGCCCTGGGACAGGGACGGTGGAGACCCAGTACTTC,TRBV5-6,TRBD1,once,TRBJ2-5
CASSSESGALSGNTIYF,TGTGCCAGCAGCTCCGAGTCAGGGGCCCTCTCTGGAAACACCATATATTTT,TRBV7-2,NA,NA,TRBJ1-3
CASSSLGDRVHTGELFF,TGCGCCAGCAGCTCCTTGGGGGACAGGGTCCACACCGGGGAGCTGTTTTTT,TRBV5-1,TRBD1,NA,TRBJ2-2
CASRPRVGYYEQYF,TGTGCAAGTCGCCCACGGGTTGGATACTACGAGCAGTACTTC,TRBV12-2,NA,NA,TRBJ2-7
CASSHGTGMGTEAFF,TGCGCCAGCAGCCACGGGACAGGGATGGGGACTGAAGCTTTCTTT,TRBV4-1,TRBD1,NA,TRBJ1-1
CASSPRPRGSSYEQYF,TGTGCCAGCAGCCCACGACCCCGGGGTAGCTCCTACGAGCAGTACTTC,TRBV7-6,NA,NA,TRBJ2-7
CASTGSRGGADTQYF,TGCGCCAGCACCGGCTCGCGGGGGGGGGCAGATACGCAGTATTTT,TRBV10-2,TRBD2,NA,TRBJ2-3
CASSPPGNYNSPLHF,TGTGCCAGCAGTCCCCCCGGGAACTATAATTCACCCCTCCACTTT,TRBV28,NA,NA,TRBJ1-6
CASSVQGSSYNEQFF,TGTGCCAGCAGCGTTCAGGGAAGCTCCTACAATGAGCAGTTCTTC,TRBV9,NA,NA,TRBJ2-1
CASRRCREVPGELFF,TGTGCCAGCAGACGATGCCGGGAAGTACCCGGGGAGCTGTTTTTT,TRBV7-3,NA,NA,TRBJ2-2
CATTRTGELFF,TGTGCCACCACGCGAACCGGGGAGCTGTTTTTT,TRBV25-1,NA,NA,TRBJ2-2
CASRVGTTYEQYF,TGTGCCAGCAGGGTGGGGACAACCTACGAGCAGTACTTC,TRBV6-1,NA,NA,TRBJ2-7
CASRPEGGTGTYEQYF,TGTGCCAGCAGACCTGAAGGGGGGACAGGGACCTACGAGCAGTACTTC,TRBV6-6,TRBD1,NA,TRBJ2-7
CASSFRVAAGGPSNEQFF,TGTGCCAGCAGCTTCCGGGTCGCGGCGGGGGGCCCCTCCAATGAGCAGTTCTTC,TRBV11-2,TRBD2,NA,TRBJ2-1
CASSYSEGDGYGYTF,TGTGCCAGCAGTTACTCTGAGGGGGACGGCTATGGCTACACCTTC,TRBV6-5,NA,NA,TRBJ1-2
CASSTAGLAGGLYEQFF,TGTGCCAGCAGCACCGCTGGACTAGCGGGGGGCTTGTATGAGCAGTTCTTC,TRBV28,TRBD2,once,TRBJ2-1
CAWRESRGEAFF,TGTGCCTGGAGGGAGAGTAGGGGTGAAGCTTTCTTT,TRBV30,NA,few,TRBJ1-1
CASSRTGNTEAFF,TGTGCCAGCTCACGGACAGGGAACACTGAAGCTTTCTTT,TRBV18,TRBD1,NA,TRBJ1-1
CASSFGDRGLANEKLFF,TGTGCCAGCAGCTTCGGGGACAGGGGGCTCGCTAATGAAAAACTGTTTTTT,TRBV7-8,TRBD1,NA,TRBJ1-4
CASSAVSGEADTQYF,TGTGCCAGCAGCGCAGTTAGCGGGGAGGCAGATACGCAGTATTTT,TRBV9,TRBD2,NA,TRBJ2-3
CASSARAGVWWETQYF,TGTGCCAGCAGCGCACGAGCAGGGGTTTGGTGGGAGACCCAGTACTTC,TRBV21-1,NA,NA,TRBJ2-5
CASSIEGRETQYF,TGTGCCAGTAGTATTGAGGGTCGGGAGACCCAGTACTTC,TRBV19,NA,NA,TRBJ2-5
CASSSQGGRHQPQHF,TGTGCCAGCAGCTCCCAAGGGGGCAGGCACCAGCCCCAGCATTTT,TRBV5-5,TRBD1,few,TRBJ1-5
CASSQDRGVVQGRGNTIYF,TGCGCCAGCAGCCAAGATCGGGGAGTGGTACAGGGTAGAGGAAACACCATATATTTT,TRBV4-3,NA,NA,TRBJ1-3
CASSRTTTRIPEAFF,TGTGCCAGCAGCCGAACAACTACGAGGATACCTGAAGCTTTCTTT,TRBV27,NA,NA,TRBJ1-1
CASSIDPANYGYTF,TGTGCCAGTAGTATAGATCCAGCTAACTATGGCTACACCTTC,TRBV19,NA,NA,TRBJ1-2
CASSFQQETQYF,TGTGCCAGCAGCTTCCAACAAGAGACCCAGTACTTC,TRBV7-2,NA,NA,TRBJ2-5
CASSQALRTLQMETQYF,TGCGCCAGCAGCCAGGCCCTTCGGACTCTCCAGATGGAGACCCAGTACTTC,TRBV4-3,NA,NA,TRBJ2-5
CASSMEASADWGYTF,TGTGCCAGTAGTATGGAGGCGTCCGCCGATTGGGGCTACACCTTC,TRBV19,NA,NA,TRBJ1-2
CSVDTAYEQYF,TGCAGCGTTGACACAGCCTACGAGCAGTACTTC,TRBV29-1,NA,NA,TRBJ2-7
CASSREPQETQYF,TGTGCCAGCAGCCGGGAACCCCAAGAGACCCAGTACTTC,TRBV7-8,NA,NA,TRBJ2-5
CASRNRGTGELFF,TGTGCCAGCAGGAACAGGGGTACCGGGGAGCTGTTTTTT,TRBV6-5,TRBD1,NA,TRBJ2-2
CASSALMGQSGANVLTF,TGTGCCAGCAGCGCCCTCATGGGCCAGTCTGGGGCCAACGTCCTGACTTTC,TRBV9,NA,NA,TRBJ2-6
CSVEGLTGRTGYTF,TGCAGCGTTGAAGGTCTGACAGGGAGGACTGGCTACACCTTC,TRBV29-1,TRBD1,NA,TRBJ1-2
CASSLNHYEQYF,TGTGCCAGCAGCTTAAATCACTACGAGCAGTACTTC,TRBV7-2,NA,NA,TRBJ2-7
CASSQDTDSYYGYTF,TGCGCCAGCAGCCAAGATACGGACAGTTACTATGGCTACACCTTC,TRBV4-3,NA,NA,TRBJ1-2
CASSHRTTDRGLVQPQHF,TGCGCCAGCAGTCATAGAACTACGGACAGGGGTCTTGTGCAGCCCCAGCATTTT,TRBV23-1,TRBD1,NA,TRBJ1-5
CASSLPGQGAREQYF,TGTGCCAGCAGCTTACCGGGACAGGGGGCTCGAGAGCAGTACTTC,TRBV7-2,TRBD1,NA,TRBJ2-7
CASSLKEGADTGELFF,TGTGCCAGCAGCTTAAAGGAGGGGGCCGACACCGGGGAGCTGTTTTTT,TRBV7-9,NA,NA,TRBJ2-2
CASGRDRDNSPLHF,TGCGCCAGCGGCCGGGACAGGGATAATTCACCCCTCCACTTT,TRBV4-3,TRBD1,NA,TRBJ1-6
CASSQGRASGGALNYNEQFF,TGCGCCAGCAGCCAAGGGCGGGCTAGCGGGGGGGCCCTGAACTACAATGAGCAGTTCTTC,TRBV4-1,TRBD2,NA,TRBJ2-1
CASSQDSHEQFF,TGTGCCAGCAGCCAAGACAGCCATGAGCAGTTCTTC,TRBV5-4,NA,NA,TRBJ2-1
CASSVQRGEETQYF,TGTGCCAGCAGCGTCCAGCGGGGAGAGGAGACCCAGTACTTC,TRBV7-7,TRBD2,once,TRBJ2-5
CAWRDSSPLHF,TGTGCCTGGAGGGACAGTTCACCCCTCCACTTT,TRBV30,NA,few,TRBJ1-6
CASSLSSGNYGYTF,TGTGCCAGCAGTTTATCTTCAGGGAACTATGGCTACACCTTC,TRBV28,NA,NA,TRBJ1-2